This passage covers 18 T cell receptor beta chains from one sample sequenced in a study of shared clonotypes between healthy human individuals (TCRdb year 2020). The library was generated by the immunoSEQ multiplex PCR assay. In its TCRdb copy, this immuneACCESS table keeps in-frame sequences only and misses some clones. Where compared with another copy, unresolved V genes explain less than half of these, and the others have no known cause. Within this sample are 550,000 to 750,000 clones, with 92% of them counted one time only. The leading ten clones occupy 24% of the sample. CD8 naive samples were CD45RO-negative cells positively selected for CCR7, giving a CD45RA+CCR7+ population that excluded TemRA cells. The material sequenced was naive CD8+ T cells sorted from blood. The sample's cell subset or site, from its label and the paper: CD45RA+CCR7+. These receptors were obtained from a man younger than 40 in good health.

The gene calls are TRBV5-6 and TRBJ2-1; 14 bases agree with TRBD2. Germline CDR1 SGHDT, CDR2 YYEEEE. The CDR3 sequence is 19 residues long. V trimming: 6 bases; J trimming: 8 bases; junction bases outside the gene matches: 19. DNA of the CDR3: TGTGCCAGCAAGGGGACAGGGGCCGGGACTAGCGGGAGTGTCGATGAGCAGTTCTTC. Amino acids: CASKGTGAGTSGSVDEQFF.

The chain has TRBV7-2 and TRBJ1-2; the D gene is possibly TRBD1 (6 bases). CDR1 SGHTA and CDR2 FQGNSA come from the germline V gene. V was pared by 10 bases and J by 6 bases, with 12 bases between. The length of the CDR3 is 11 residues. CDR3 DNA: TGTGCCACCGGGGGGGGCGATGGCTACACCTTC. Its protein product is CATGGGDGYTF.

The rearrangement joins TRBV20-1 to TRBJ1-1; D unclear. The CDR3 covers 11 residues. V was cut by 5 bases and J by 3 bases, with 7 bases left in between. The germline V gene encodes CDR1 DFQATT and CDR2 SNEGSKA (reference sequence). The DNA for the CDR3 is TGCAGTGCTTACACCGACACTGAAGCTTTCTTT. It is translated as CSAYTDTEAFF.

This clone has just one count. At one of its ends the junction is not consistent with the germline gene, which may arise from a read error. The rearrangement joins TRBV2 to TRBJ2-3; TRBD1 aligns across 9 bases. The CDR3 contains 14 residues. Germline values: CDR1 SNHLY, CDR2 FYNNEI. Here the CDR3 reads CASSVGQGTDTQYF. CDR3 coding DNA: TGTGCCAGCAGTGTGGGACAGGGCACCGATACGCAGTATTTT.

The chain recombines TRBV5-5 with TRBJ2-3, with D perhaps given as TRBD1 or TRBD2 (5 bases each). Germline assignment: CDR1 SGHKS and CDR2 YYEKEE (reference sequence). Trimming stripped 4 bases from V and 3 bases from J, with 18 bases between. The CDR3 consists of 16 residues. As DNA, the CDR3 is TGTGCCAGCAGCAACGCAAGGGACGGCGATACAGATACGCAGTATTTT. This encodes CASSNARDGDTDTQYF.

CDR3 DNA sequence: TGCAGCGTTTCAGTCGGAGCTTTCTTT. It specifies CSVSVGAFF. The chain has TRBV29-1 and TRBJ1-1; D is undetermined. Germline CDR1 and CDR2: SQVTM and ANQGSEA. The CDR3 spans 9 residues. Trimming left V 5 bases short and J 10 bases short, with 8 bases between.

The chain has TRBV6-5 and TRBJ1-5; TRBD1 might be the D (5 bases). Trimming removed 0 bases from V and 2 bases from J, with 8 bases in between. The CDR3 length is 15 residues. The germline V gene encodes CDR1 MNHEY and CDR2 SVGAGI. CDR3 DNA sequence: TGTGCCAGCAGTTACTCGTCGGGGGGCAATCAGCCCCAGCATTTT. Translated, it gives CASSYSSGGNQPQHF.

The chain combines TRBV4-1 with TRBJ2-1, with D unclear. Trimming pared 1 base from V and 5 bases from J, leaving 6 bases between. This CDR3 is built from 13 residues. Germline CDR1 and CDR2: MGHRA and YSYEKL. The CDR3 DNA sequence: TGCGCCAGCAGCCAAGCCCCAGACAATGAGCAGTTCTTC. Translating gives CASSQAPDNEQFF.

The rearrangement joins TRBV6-8 to TRBJ2-5; TRBD1 aligns across 8 bases. From germline, CDR1 is MNHGY and CDR2 SAAAGT. V was clipped by 6 bases and J by 5 bases; unmatched bases: 11. This CDR3 has 15 amino acids. CDR3 sequence: CASSYTDRVTETQYF. Written as DNA, the CDR3 is TGTGCCAGCAGCTACACGGACAGGGTTACTGAGACCCAGTACTTC.

The CDR3 coding sequence is TGTGCCAGCAGCCCCCTGAAAATCTCCCGCTCTGGAAACACCATATATTTT. Its protein product is CASSPLKISRSGNTIYF. The rearrangement joins TRBV7-2 to TRBJ1-3; D remains ambiguous. Germline lookup yields CDR1 SGHTA and CDR2 FQGNSA. The CDR3 consists of 17 residues. V was cut by 5 bases and J by 0 bases, with 17 bases left in between.

The CDR3 is CASSWPSGGNPDTQYF. CDR3 nucleotide sequence: TGTGCCAGCAGCTGGCCTAGCGGCGGGAACCCAGATACGCAGTATTTT. The J gene is TRBJ2-3, the V gene TRBV7-8; TRBD2 agrees at 7 bases. Unmatched junction bases numbered 11, after V lost 4 bases and J lost 4 bases. CDR1 is SGHVS and CDR2 is FQNEAQ in the germline V gene. The CDR3 length is 16 residues.

The rearrangement links TRBV7-9 to TRBJ1-1; the match to TRBD1 covers 9 bases. CDR1 and CDR2 from the germline V gene are SEHNR and FQNEAQ (reference sequence). CDR3 length: 17 residues. The V segment lost 4 bases and the J segment 2 bases; nucleotides outside the gene matches: 11. The CDR3 region is CASSSLRGTGFNTEAFF. The CDR3 bases are TGTGCCAGCAGCTCCCTAAGGGGGACAGGGTTCAACACTGAAGCTTTCTTT. The full variable domain, its missing parts supplied by reference TRBV7-9 and TRBJ1-1, is DTGVSQNPRHKITKRGQNVTFRCDPISEHNRLYWYRQTLGQGPEFLTYFQNEAQLEKSRLLSDRFSAERPKGSFSTLEIQRTEQGDSAMYLCASSSLRGTGFNTEAFFGQGTRLTVV.

This rearrangement joins TRBV7-9 to TRBJ2-1; D remains unclear. Between the trimmed V and J ends, which lost 5 bases and 7 bases, there was a span of 9 bases. Germline CDR1 reads SEHNR; CDR2 reads FQNEAQ (reference sequence). This CDR3 is 12 amino acids long. The CDR3 protein is CASSPSPNEQFF. CDR3 sequence (DNA): TGTGCCAGCAGCCCGTCCCCGAATGAGCAGTTCTTC.

This clone was recorded once. The chain has TRBV5-6 and TRBJ2-5; D remains unclear. V lost 0 bases, J lost 3 bases, and 9 bases lay in between. CDR1 SGHDT and CDR2 YYEEEE come from the germline V gene. This CDR3 has 14 residues. The CDR3 nucleotides are TGTGCCAGCAGCTTGGTCTTAGAAAAAGAGACCCAGTACTTC. It codes for CASSLVLEKETQYF.

This chain connects TRBV29-1 to TRBJ2-1; D unresolved. The V gene's germline CDR1 is SQVTM and CDR2 ANQGSEA. V was shortened by 8 bases and J by 0 bases, with 11 bases between the two germline ends. The CDR3 extends over 13 amino acids. This CDR3 is CSCGGISYNEQFF. The CDR3 DNA follows: TGCAGCTGCGGTGGGATCTCCTACAATGAGCAGTTCTTC.

This sequence joins TRBV7-2 and TRBJ2-2, with TRBD2 matching over 15 bases. Germline CDR1 reads SGHTA; CDR2 reads FQGNSA. The CDR3 runs to 18 residues. V was pared by 5 bases and J by 5 bases, with 9 bases of the junction left unmatched. The CDR3 protein is CASSTRTSGRAGTGELFF. The DNA for the CDR3 is TGTGCCAGCAGCACCCGGACTAGCGGGAGGGCTGGAACCGGGGAGCTGTTTTTT.

The gene calls are TRBV15 and TRBJ2-1; D perhaps matches TRBD2 (6 bases). This CDR3 is 17 amino acids long. Trimming stripped 2 bases from V and 9 bases from J, with 23 bases between. The germline CDR1 and CDR2 sequences are LNHNV and YYDKDF (reference sequence). As DNA, the CDR3 is TGTGCCACCAGCAGAATAATCCGGGACTCCCCTGGGGGTGAGCAGTTCTTC. It yields the protein CATSRIIRDSPGGEQFF.

The J gene is TRBJ2-7, the V gene TRBV6-1; 9 bases map to TRBD1. V lost 1 base, J lost 1 base, and 5 bases stayed unmatched. The CDR3 has 16 amino acids. Germline V gene lookup returns CDR1 MNHNS and CDR2 SASEGT. This CDR3 is CASSEGIQGASYEQYF. The CDR3 DNA sequence: TGTGCCAGCAGTGAAGGGATACAGGGGGCGTCCTACGAGCAGTACTTC.